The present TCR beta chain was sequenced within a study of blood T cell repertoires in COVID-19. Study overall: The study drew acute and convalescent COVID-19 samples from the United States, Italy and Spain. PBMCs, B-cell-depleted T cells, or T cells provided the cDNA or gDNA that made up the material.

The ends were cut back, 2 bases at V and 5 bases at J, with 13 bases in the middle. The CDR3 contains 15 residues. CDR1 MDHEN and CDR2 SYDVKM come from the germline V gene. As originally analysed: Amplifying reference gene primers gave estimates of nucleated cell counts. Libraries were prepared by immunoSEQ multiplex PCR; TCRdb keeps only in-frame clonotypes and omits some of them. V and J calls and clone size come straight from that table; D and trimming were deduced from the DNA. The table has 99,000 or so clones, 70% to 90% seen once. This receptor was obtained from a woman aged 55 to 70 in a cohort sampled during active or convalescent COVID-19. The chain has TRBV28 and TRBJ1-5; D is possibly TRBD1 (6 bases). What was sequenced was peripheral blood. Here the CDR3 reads CASSLPPPGDQPQHF. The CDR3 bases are TGTGCCAGCAGTTTACCCCCCCCAGGGGATCAGCCCCAGCATTTT. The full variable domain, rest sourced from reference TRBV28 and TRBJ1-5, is DVKVTQSSRYLVKRTGEKVFLECVQDMDHENMFWYRQDPGLGLRLIYFSYDVKMKEKGDIPEGYSVSREKKERFSLILESASTNQTSMYLCASSLPPPGDQPQHFGDGTRLSIL.